This is a list of T cell receptor beta chains from one sample in a study of shared clonotypes between healthy human individuals. TCRdb keeps only in-frame clones here, not all; method: immunoSEQ multiplex PCR. Among 950,000 to 1,200,000 clones listed, 70% to 85% were seen once. Material: memory CD4+ T cells from PBMCs. The source is a man in his late teens or twenties in good health. Some clones in this sample may be carry-over from other donors' samples. CDR3s include the opening cysteine and the closing phenylalanine or tryptophan. Fields, in order: CDR3 protein, CDR3 DNA, clone size, J gene, D gene, V gene. A D gene is named only where the DNA matches it firmly. Some rows mark clone size as missing; the rest say once, few, many or name a class of expanded clone.

cdr3_aa: CASRKAGASDTQYF
cdr3_nt: TGTGCCAGCAGGAAAGCGGGAGCATCAGATACGCAGTATTTT
clone_size: .
j_call: TRBJ2-3
d_call: TRBD2
v_call: TRBV25-1

cdr3_aa: CASSPNLIGYEAFF
cdr3_nt: TGTGCCAGCAGTCCAAACCTTATCGGCTACGAAGCTTTCTTT
clone_size: .
j_call: TRBJ1-1
d_call: .
v_call: TRBV6-1

cdr3_aa: CATSRTLAGRQETQYF
cdr3_nt: TGTGCCACCAGCAGAACCTTAGCGGGACGACAAGAGACCCAGTACTTC
clone_size: few
j_call: TRBJ2-5
d_call: TRBD2
v_call: TRBV15

cdr3_aa: CASSVDPSRGITDTQYF
cdr3_nt: TGTGCCAGCAGCGTAGACCCCTCCCGCGGGATCACAGATACGCAGTATTTT
clone_size: .
j_call: TRBJ2-3
d_call: .
v_call: TRBV9

cdr3_aa: CASSLLRWETQYF
cdr3_nt: TGCGCCAGCAGCTTGTTGAGGTGGGAGACCCAGTACTTC
clone_size: .
j_call: TRBJ2-5
d_call: .
v_call: TRBV5-1

cdr3_aa: CAWSVSGGRSNQPQHF
cdr3_nt: TGTGCCTGGAGTGTCTCGGGGGGGAGAAGCAATCAGCCCCAGCATTTT
clone_size: .
j_call: TRBJ1-5
d_call: .
v_call: TRBV30

cdr3_aa: CATHQAGSGETQYF
cdr3_nt: TGTGCTACTCACCAGGCAGGGTCGGGGGAGACCCAGTACTTC
clone_size: once
j_call: TRBJ2-5
d_call: .
v_call: TRBV19

cdr3_aa: CASSQGQGTGNTIYF
cdr3_nt: TGTGCCAGCTCTCAAGGACAGGGAACTGGAAACACCATATATTTT
clone_size: .
j_call: TRBJ1-3
d_call: TRBD1
v_call: TRBV18

cdr3_aa: CASTQGTGGGNEQFF
cdr3_nt: TGTGCCAGCACCCAAGGGACAGGGGGAGGCAATGAGCAGTTCTTC
clone_size: .
j_call: TRBJ2-1
d_call: TRBD1
v_call: TRBV5-8

cdr3_aa: CASSSLGRTKETQYF
cdr3_nt: TGTGCCAGCAGCTCTCTAGGACGGACGAAAGAGACCCAGTACTTC
clone_size: .
j_call: TRBJ2-5
d_call: .
v_call: TRBV7-8

cdr3_aa: CASSQELAGGYNEQFF
cdr3_nt: TGTGCCAGCAGCCAAGAGCTCGCGGGTGGATACAATGAGCAGTTCTTC
clone_size: .
j_call: TRBJ2-1
d_call: .
v_call: TRBV4-2

cdr3_aa: CASSFRGRRGQETQYF
cdr3_nt: TGTGCCAGCAGCTTTCGGGGACGGCGGGGACAAGAGACCCAGTACTTC
clone_size: few
j_call: TRBJ2-5
d_call: .
v_call: TRBV5-6

cdr3_aa: CASSLEGGRGMSGRRHEQYF
cdr3_nt: TGTGCCAGCAGTTTGGAGGGGGGCCGGGGGATGAGCGGGAGGAGGCACGAGCAGTACTTC
clone_size: .
j_call: TRBJ2-7
d_call: TRBD2
v_call: TRBV28

cdr3_aa: CASSLRVYQPQHF
cdr3_nt: TGTGCCAGCAGCCTGAGGGTATATCAGCCCCAGCATTTT
clone_size: few
j_call: TRBJ1-5
d_call: .
v_call: TRBV27

cdr3_aa: CASRGQGLTGELFF
cdr3_nt: TGTGCCAGCCGAGGACAGGGTTTAACCGGGGAGCTGTTTTTT
clone_size: .
j_call: TRBJ2-2
d_call: TRBD1
v_call: TRBV7-2

cdr3_aa: CASRLLAGGLDNEQFF
cdr3_nt: TGTGCCAGCCGTCTCCTGGCGGGAGGGCTCGACAATGAGCAGTTCTTC
clone_size: .
j_call: TRBJ2-1
d_call: TRBD2
v_call: TRBV27

cdr3_aa: CASSSRTGGGELFF
cdr3_nt: TGTGCCAGCAGTTCGCGGACAGGGGGCGGGGAGCTGTTTTTT
clone_size: .
j_call: TRBJ2-2
d_call: TRBD1
v_call: TRBV7-7

cdr3_aa: CASRNEGTTQYF
cdr3_nt: TGTGCCAGCAGAAACGAGGGGACTACGCAGTATTTT
clone_size: .
j_call: TRBJ2-3
d_call: .
v_call: TRBV7-2

cdr3_aa: CASSQLSLVLAKNIQYF
cdr3_nt: TGCGCCAGCAGCCAACTCTCTTTGGTTCTAGCCAAAAACATTCAGTACTTC
clone_size: few
j_call: TRBJ2-4
d_call: .
v_call: TRBV4-1

cdr3_aa: CASSYVGGDGTSGKREYF
cdr3_nt: TGTGCCAGCAGTTACGTTGGGGGAGATGGGACTAGCGGGAAGAGGGAGTATTTT
clone_size: few
j_call: TRBJ2-3
d_call: TRBD2
v_call: TRBV27

cdr3_aa: CASTSLNNQPQHF
cdr3_nt: TGTGCCAGCACCTCCCTCAACAATCAGCCCCAGCATTTT
clone_size: .
j_call: TRBJ1-5
d_call: .
v_call: TRBV2

cdr3_aa: CASSYRQTSYEQYF
cdr3_nt: TGTGCCAGCAGTTACCGCCAGACCTCCTACGAGCAGTACTTC
clone_size: .
j_call: TRBJ2-7
d_call: .
v_call: TRBV6-4

cdr3_aa: CASSSTGANVLTF
cdr3_nt: TGTGCCAGCAGCTCCACTGGGGCCAACGTCCTGACTTTC
clone_size: once
j_call: TRBJ2-6
d_call: .
v_call: TRBV7-3

cdr3_aa: CASSQGQGYEQYF
cdr3_nt: TGTGCCAGCTCACAGGGACAGGGATACGAGCAGTACTTC
clone_size: .
j_call: TRBJ2-7
d_call: TRBD1
v_call: TRBV18

cdr3_aa: CASRPLGRGVSNEQFF
cdr3_nt: TGTGCCAGTAGACCCCTGGGCAGGGGAGTCAGCAATGAGCAGTTCTTC
clone_size: once
j_call: TRBJ2-1
d_call: .
v_call: TRBV19

cdr3_aa: CASSFPGGGSFF
cdr3_nt: TGTGCCAGCAGCTTTCCCGGGGGGGGTTCGTTCTTC
clone_size: .
j_call: TRBJ2-1
d_call: TRBD2
v_call: TRBV5-4

cdr3_aa: CAISDEGYGYTF
cdr3_nt: TGTGCCATCAGTGACGAGGGTTATGGCTACACCTTC
clone_size: .
j_call: TRBJ1-2
d_call: .
v_call: TRBV10-3

cdr3_aa: CASSLGRDYEQYF
cdr3_nt: TGTGCCAGCAGTTTAGGGCGGGACTACGAGCAGTACTTC
clone_size: once
j_call: TRBJ2-7
d_call: .
v_call: TRBV28

cdr3_aa: CASSSTGAGYGYTF
cdr3_nt: TGTGCCAGCAGTTCTACGGGGGCTGGCTATGGCTACACCTTC
clone_size: few
j_call: TRBJ1-2
d_call: .
v_call: TRBV27

cdr3_aa: CASSYPTGETQYF
cdr3_nt: TGCGCCAGCAGCTATCCGACGGGGGAGACCCAGTACTTC
clone_size: .
j_call: TRBJ2-5
d_call: .
v_call: TRBV5-1

cdr3_aa: CASSATDLGAFF
cdr3_nt: TGTGCCAGCAGCGCGACGGACTTGGGAGCTTTCTTT
clone_size: .
j_call: TRBJ1-1
d_call: .
v_call: TRBV28

cdr3_aa: CASSTGQNEQFF
cdr3_nt: TGCGCCAGCAGCACCGGACAGAATGAGCAGTTCTTC
clone_size: .
j_call: TRBJ2-1
d_call: .
v_call: TRBV5-1

cdr3_aa: CASSAASRNYEQYF
cdr3_nt: TGCGCCAGCAGCGCAGCTAGCCGAAACTACGAGCAGTACTTC
clone_size: .
j_call: TRBJ2-7
d_call: .
v_call: TRBV5-1